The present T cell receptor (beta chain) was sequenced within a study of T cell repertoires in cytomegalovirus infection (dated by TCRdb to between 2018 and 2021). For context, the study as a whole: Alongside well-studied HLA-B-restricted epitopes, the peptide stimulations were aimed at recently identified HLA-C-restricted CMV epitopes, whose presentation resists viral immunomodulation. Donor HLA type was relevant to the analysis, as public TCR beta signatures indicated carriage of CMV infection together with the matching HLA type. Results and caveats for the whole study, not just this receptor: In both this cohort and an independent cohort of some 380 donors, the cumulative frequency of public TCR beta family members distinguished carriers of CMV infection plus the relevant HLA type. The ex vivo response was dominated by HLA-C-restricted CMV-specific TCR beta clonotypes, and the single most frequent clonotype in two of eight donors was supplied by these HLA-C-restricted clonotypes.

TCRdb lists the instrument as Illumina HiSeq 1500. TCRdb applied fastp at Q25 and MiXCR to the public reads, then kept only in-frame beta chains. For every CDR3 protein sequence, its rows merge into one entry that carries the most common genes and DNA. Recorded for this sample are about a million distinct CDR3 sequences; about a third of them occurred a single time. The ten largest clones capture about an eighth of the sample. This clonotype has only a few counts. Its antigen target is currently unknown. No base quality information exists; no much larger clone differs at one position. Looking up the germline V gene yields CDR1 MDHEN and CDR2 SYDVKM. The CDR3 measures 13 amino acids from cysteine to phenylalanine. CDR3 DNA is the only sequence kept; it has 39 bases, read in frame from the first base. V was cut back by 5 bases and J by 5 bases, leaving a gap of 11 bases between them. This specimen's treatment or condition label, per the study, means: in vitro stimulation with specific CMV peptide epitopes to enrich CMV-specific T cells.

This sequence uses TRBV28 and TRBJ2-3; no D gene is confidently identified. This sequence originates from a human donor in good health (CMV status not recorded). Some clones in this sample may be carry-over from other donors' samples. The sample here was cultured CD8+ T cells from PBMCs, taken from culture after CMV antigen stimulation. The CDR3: CASSSNSLDTQYF. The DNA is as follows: TGTGCCAGCAGTAGCAACAGTTTAGATACGCAGTATTTT.